The T cell receptor beta chain described here comes from a study of blood T cell repertoires in COVID-19. Study-wide background: Italy, Spain and the United States were the sources of the convalescent and acute COVID-19 samples. Sources were T cells, B-cell-depleted T cells, or PBMCs; the material itself was cDNA or gDNA.

In the source study's methods: Amplifying reference gene primers gave estimates of nucleated cell counts. Libraries were prepared by immunoSEQ multiplex PCR; TCRdb keeps only in-frame clonotypes and omits some of them. The V and J calls and the clone size are those of that table, but D and trimming were determined from the DNA. The table has around 250,000 clones, 75% to 90% seen once. This receptor was taken from a woman aged 40 to 50 who had recovered from COVID-19. Specimen: peripheral blood.

The CDR3 DNA reads as TGTGCCAGCAGTACGACAGGGGATAATTCACCCCTCCACTTT. This translates into CASSTTGDNSPLHF. This chain connects TRBV2 to TRBJ1-6; 8 bases align to TRBD1. The CDR3 spans 14 residues. Germline loops: CDR1 SNHLY, CDR2 FYNNEI. Trimming removed 5 bases from V and 5 bases from J; junction bases left unmatched: 2. The full variable domain, its missing parts supplied by reference TRBV2 and TRBJ1-6, is EPEVTQTPSHQVTQMGQEVILRCVPISNHLYFYWYRQILGQKVEFLVSFYNNEISEKSEIFDDQFSVERPDGSNFTLKIRSTKLEDSAMYFCASSTTGDNSPLHFGNGTRLTVT.